One and the same sample provided the 18 T cell receptor beta chains below, sequenced in a study of technical replicates of blood from a handful of donors. Profiling relied on immunoSEQ multiplex PCR, and the TCRdb table lists in-frame clones only, not all of them. The profile covers under 85,000 clones, with 91% appearing a single time and about 0.4% taken by the ten largest. Sequences were obtained from T cells isolated from PBMCs. Receptors were obtained from a human donor in good health. Some clones in this sample may be carry-over from other donors' samples.

The chain is built from TRBV5-6 and TRBJ2-3; tentative D call: TRBD2 (5 bases). Germline lookup yields CDR1 SGHDT and CDR2 YYEEEE. The V gene lost 0 bases and the J gene lost 0 bases, with 14 bases spanning the gap. The CDR3 has 17 amino acids. The CDR3 nucleotides read TGTGCCAGCAGCTTGGCCGAGGAGGCAGCTAGCACAGATACGCAGTATTTT. It specifies CASSLAEEAASTDTQYF. Based on the CDR3 plus reference TRBV5-6 and TRBJ2-3, the full variable domain is DAGVTQSPTHLIKTRGQQVTLRCSPKSGHDTVSWYQQALGQGPQFIFQYYEEEERQRGNFPDRFSGHQFPNYSSELNVNALLLGDSALYLCASSLAEEAASTDTQYFGPGTRLTVL.

This clone was seen a single time. The J gene is TRBJ2-7, the V gene TRBV28, with a weak D call TRBD1 (6 bases). Per germline, CDR1 MDHEN and CDR2 SYDVKM. The CDR3 loop spans 14 amino acids. With 7 bases removed from V and 2 bases from J, the gap between germline ends came to 15 bases. CDR3 sequence reads: CASIQIGTTYEQYF. CDR3 bases: TGTGCCAGCATACAGATCGGGACAACCTACGAGCAGTACTTC.

V and J are TRBV6-5 and TRBJ1-2; 8 nucleotides align to TRBD1. J was trimmed by 4 bases and V by 4 bases; bases with no gene match: 5. Germline CDR1 reads MNHEY; CDR2 reads SVGAGI. The CDR3 sequence is 14 residues long. DNA of the CDR3: TGTGCCAGCAGTTTTCAGACAGGGGCCTATGGCTACACCTTC. Translated, it gives CASSFQTGAYGYTF.

The chain carries TRBV4-1 and TRBJ1-2; tentatively, D is TRBD1 (6 bases). CDR3 length: 15 residues. V was trimmed by 0 bases and J by 5 bases, leaving 13 bases between them. Looked up from germline, CDR1 is MGHRA and CDR2 is YSYEKL. CDR3 sequence: CASSQDWAGTYGYTF. The CDR3 nucleotides read TGCGCCAGCAGCCAAGACTGGGCAGGGACATATGGCTACACCTTC.

V gene TRBV28 combines with J gene TRBJ1-1; 8 nucleotides line up with TRBD1. V lost 5 bases to trimming and J lost 1 base; unmatched junction nucleotides: 6. Per the germline V gene, CDR1 is MDHEN and CDR2 is SYDVKM. The CDR3 has 15 residues. The CDR3 nucleotides read TGTGCCAGCAGTGTCGCCGGGACAGGGAACACTGAAGCTTTCTTT. This gives the protein CASSVAGTGNTEAFF.

The V gene is TRBV5-4, the J gene TRBJ2-1; D is possibly TRBD2 (6 bases). Germline CDR1 reads SGHNT; CDR2 reads YYREEE (reference sequence). The V end was cut by 1 base, the J end by 6 bases, with 8 bases between. The CDR3 is 13 amino acids. For the CDR3, the DNA is TGTGCCAGCAGCTTGCGGGAGCTCAATGAGCAGTTCTTC. Translation gives CASSLRELNEQFF. Full variable domain (rest looked up from reference TRBV5-4 and TRBJ2-1): ETGVTQSPTHLIKTRGQQVTLRCSSQSGHNTVSWYQQALGQGPQFIFQYYREEENGRGNFPPRFSGLQFPNYSSELNVNALELDDSALYLCASSLRELNEQFFGPGTRLTVL.

This chain links TRBV7-2 with TRBJ2-7; possibly TRBD1 for D (5 bases). Germline V gene data show CDR1 as SGHTA and CDR2 as FQGNSA. Deletions cut 5 bases from V and 7 bases from J, with 18 bases between. The CDR3 is 14 amino acids. The CDR3 bases are TGTGCCAGCAGCCAGGACGGATTAAGACAGGAGCAGTACTTC. As protein: CASSQDGLRQEQYF. Full variable domain (rest looked up from reference TRBV7-2 and TRBJ2-7): GAGVSQSPSNKVTEKGKDVELRCDPISGHTALYWYRQSLGQGLEFLIYFQGNSAPDKSGLPSDRFSAERTGGSVSTLTIQRTQQEDSAVYLCASSQDGLRQEQYFGPGTRLTVT.

This clone was seen just once. The chain joins TRBV19 to TRBJ2-3, with D tentatively TRBD1 (6 bases). V lost 3 bases to trimming and J lost 3 bases, with 13 bases between them. Germline V gives CDR1 LNHDA, CDR2 SQIVND (reference sequence). The CDR3 spans 15 residues. The CDR3 DNA reads as TGTGCCAGTAGTATTGGGGCAGGGGAAACAGATACGCAGTATTTT. Protein sequence: CASSIGAGETDTQYF.

This clone was observed once. This chain joins TRBV7-2 and TRBJ1-5, with 7 bases that match TRBD1. Germline V gene sequence: CDR1 SGHTA, CDR2 FQGNSA. The CDR3 loop spans 15 amino acids. Trimming removed 3 bases from V and 7 bases from J; junction bases left unmatched: 9. The CDR3 DNA reads as TGTGCCAGCAGCTTGAGTAGGGGGCGCGGACAGCCCCAGCATTTT. Translation gives CASSLSRGRGQPQHF. Combining the CDR3 with reference TRBV7-2 and TRBJ1-5 gives the whole variable domain GAGVSQSPSNKVTEKGKDVELRCDPISGHTALYWYRQSLGQGLEFLIYFQGNSAPDKSGLPSDRFSAERTGGSVSTLTIQRTQQEDSAVYLCASSLSRGRGQPQHFGDGTRLSIL.

V gene TRBV27 combines with J gene TRBJ2-7, with 8 bases lining up with TRBD1. The germline V gene has CDR1 MNHEY and CDR2 SMNVEV (reference sequence). Losses at the gene ends were 6 bases for V and 12 bases for J; bases not matched to a gene: 7. The CDR3 loop spans 11 amino acids. CDR3 in amino acids: CASRVRQGWYF. CDR3 DNA: TGTGCCAGCAGGGTCAGACAGGGGTGGTACTTC.

This sequence joins TRBV10-2 and TRBJ2-2; the match to TRBD1 covers 8 bases. CDR3 length equals 15 residues. J was trimmed by 1 base and V by 4 bases; bases with no gene match: 2. The V gene's germline CDR1 is WSHSY and CDR2 SAAADI. CDR3 residues: CASSVGTGNTGELFF. In nucleotides, the CDR3 is TGCGCCAGCAGTGTCGGGACAGGGAACACCGGGGAGCTGTTTTTT.

V and J are TRBV6-1 and TRBJ2-4; 9 bases are a match to TRBD1. Trimming at V came to 6 bases and at J to 13 bases, leaving 16 bases not matched to a gene. The germline gives CDR1 MNHNS, CDR2 SASEGT. The CDR3 is 15 residues long. The CDR3 loop reads CASRAFRDRANVQYF. CDR3 bases: TGTGCCAGCAGAGCCTTTCGGGACAGGGCCAACGTCCAGTACTTC.

In the case of this clone: Sequence at one end of the junction differs from germline and may be a read error. This rearrangement joins TRBV27 to TRBJ2-7; D is uncertain. The CDR3 is made up of 9 amino acids. From germline, CDR1 is MNHEY and CDR2 SMNVEV (reference sequence). The CDR3 here is CASPNTFPF. The CDR3, as DNA: TGTGCCAGCCCAAACACGTTCCCCTTC.

The rearrangement joins TRBV9 to TRBJ1-6; 7 positions agree with TRBD1. Trimming took 4 bases from V and 10 from J; bases not matched to a gene: 8. This CDR3 has 14 residues. Per the germline V gene, CDR1 is SGDLS and CDR2 is YYNGEE. As DNA, the CDR3 is TGTGCCAGCAGCCCACCTGGGACAGCCTCACCCCTCCACTTT. This codes for CASSPPGTASPLHF.

V gene TRBV7-6 combines with J gene TRBJ2-2; 8 bases are a match to TRBD2. The CDR3 runs 16 residues. V lost 0 bases and J lost 1; bases outside the gene matches: 1. The germline CDR1 and CDR2 sequences are SGHVS and FNYEAQ. The CDR3 DNA is TGTGCCAGCAGCTTAGCTCTAGCGGGGAACACCGGGGAGCTGTTTTTT. Translating it yields CASSLALAGNTGELFF.

The genes are TRBV7-9 and TRBJ1-1, with a possible D match to TRBD1 (6 bases). The V gene's germline CDR1 is SEHNR and CDR2 FQNEAQ (reference sequence). The CDR3 contains 14 residues. V lost 3 bases, J lost 6 bases, and 14 bases lay in between. In DNA form, the CDR3 reads TGTGCCAGCAGCTTTGACGCCTGGGGGCCTGAAGCTTTCTTT. It is translated as CASSFDAWGPEAFF. Drawing the rest from reference TRBV7-9 and TRBJ1-1, the complete variable domain is DTGVSQNPRHKITKRGQNVTFRCDPISEHNRLYWYRQTLGQGPEFLTYFQNEAQLEKSRLLSDRFSAERPKGSFSTLEIQRTEQGDSAMYLCASSFDAWGPEAFFGQGTRLTVV.

J is TRBJ2-4 and V is TRBV5-4; the match to TRBD2 covers 7 bases. Germline V gene lookup returns CDR1 SGHNT and CDR2 YYREEE (reference sequence). J was trimmed by 7 bases and V by 4 bases; bases with no gene match: 11. CDR3 length equals 15 residues. CDR3 amino acids: CASSDAGLLNNIQYF. CDR3 coding DNA: TGTGCCAGCAGCGATGCGGGACTACTTAATAACATTCAGTACTTC.

The table lists this clone with a few counts. The chain has TRBV5-4 and TRBJ1-4, with 8 bases fitting TRBD1. The germline CDR1 and CDR2 sequences are SGHNT and YYREEE (reference sequence). The length of the CDR3 is 14 residues. V lost 4 bases, J lost 7 bases, and 6 bases stayed unmatched. In DNA form, the CDR3 reads TGTGCCAGCAGCCTCGACAGGGGAACTGAAAAACTGTTTTTT. Encoded protein: CASSLDRGTEKLFF.